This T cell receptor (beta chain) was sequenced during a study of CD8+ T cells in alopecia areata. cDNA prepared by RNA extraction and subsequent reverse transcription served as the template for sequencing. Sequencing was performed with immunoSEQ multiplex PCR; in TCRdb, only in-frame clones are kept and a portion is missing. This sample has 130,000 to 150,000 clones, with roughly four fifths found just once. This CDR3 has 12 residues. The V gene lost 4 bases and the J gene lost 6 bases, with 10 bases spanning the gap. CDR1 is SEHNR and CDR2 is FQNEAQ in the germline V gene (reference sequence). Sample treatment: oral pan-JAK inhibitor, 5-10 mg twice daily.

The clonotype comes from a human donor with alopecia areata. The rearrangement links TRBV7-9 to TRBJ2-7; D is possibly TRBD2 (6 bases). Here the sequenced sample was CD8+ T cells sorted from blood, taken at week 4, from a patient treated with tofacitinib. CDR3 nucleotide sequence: TGTGCCAGCAGCTCCCCCGGGGGCGAGCAGTACTTC. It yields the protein CASSSPGGEQYF. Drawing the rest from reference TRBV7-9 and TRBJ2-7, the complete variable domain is DTGVSQNPRHKITKRGQNVTFRCDPISEHNRLYWYRQTLGQGPEFLTYFQNEAQLEKSRLLSDRFSAERPKGSFSTLEIQRTEQGDSAMYLCASSSPGGEQYFGPGTRLTVT.